The present entry profiles one T cell receptor beta chain with its context. Its antigen remains unidentified. Sorted out of PBMCs were CD4+ T cells and CD8+ T cells. The data are from a study of CD8+ T cells in alopecia areata. Whole-study results and caveats: Normal skin contains resident alphabeta T cells, and these are also sequenced in scalp samples.

Following RNA extraction, reverse transcription yielded cDNA that acted as the sequencing template. Produced via immunoSEQ multiplex PCR; TCRdb's table is partial and in-frame only. The sample carries about 150,000 clones, over 70% recorded once. This CDR3 spans 12 amino acids. Germline CDR1 reads MNHEY; CDR2 reads SMNVEV (reference sequence). Trimming cost V 2 bases and J 8 bases, with 10 bases left between them. V usage is TRBV27 and J usage is TRBJ2-7, with D hard to call. Specimen: CD8+ T cells sorted from blood, collected at week 0. The sequence was obtained from a human donor with alopecia areata. CDR3 nucleotide sequence: TGTGCCAGCAGTTTAGATCAAAGACAGCAGTACTTC. This codes for CASSLDQRQQYF.